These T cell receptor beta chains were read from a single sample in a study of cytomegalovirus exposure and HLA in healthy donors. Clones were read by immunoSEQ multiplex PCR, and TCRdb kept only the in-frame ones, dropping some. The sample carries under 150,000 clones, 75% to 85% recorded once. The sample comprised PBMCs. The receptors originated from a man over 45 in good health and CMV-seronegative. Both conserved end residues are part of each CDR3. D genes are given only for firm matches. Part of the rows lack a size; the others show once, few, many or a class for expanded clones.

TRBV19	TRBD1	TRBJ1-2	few	CASTHPPGGEYGYTF	TGTGCCAGTACCCATCCCCCAGGGGGAGAATATGGCTACACCTTC
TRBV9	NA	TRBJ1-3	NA	CASSVDRTSLGNTIYF	TGTGCCAGCAGCGTTGACAGGACATCTCTCGGAAACACCATATATTTT
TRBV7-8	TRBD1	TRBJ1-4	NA	CASSLAGTGDEKLFF	TGTGCCAGCAGCTTAGCCGGGACAGGGGATGAAAAACTGTTTTTT
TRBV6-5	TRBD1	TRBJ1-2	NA	CASSYGQGNGYTF	TGTGCCAGCAGTTATGGACAGGGGAACGGCTACACCTTC
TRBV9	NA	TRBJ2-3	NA	CASSAWGQDTQYF	TGTGCCAGCAGCGCGTGGGGGCAAGATACGCAGTATTTT
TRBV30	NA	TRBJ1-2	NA	CAWSVGQGSLDGYTF	TGTGCCTGGAGTGTGGGGCAGGGGAGTTTGGATGGCTACACCTTC
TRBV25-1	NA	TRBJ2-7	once	CASSQGLWAEQYF	TGTGCCAGCAGTCAAGGATTATGGGCCGAGCAGTACTTC
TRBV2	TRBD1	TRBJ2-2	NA	CASSRDRGRGGELFF	TGTGCCAGCAGTCGGGACAGGGGGCGAGGCGGGGAGCTGTTTTTT
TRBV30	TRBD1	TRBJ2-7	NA	CAWDGQGNYEQYF	TGTGCCTGGGACGGACAGGGGAACTACGAGCAGTACTTC
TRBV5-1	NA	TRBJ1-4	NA	CASSLNSPGEKLFF	TGCGCCAGCAGTTTAAACAGTCCAGGGGAAAAACTGTTTTTT
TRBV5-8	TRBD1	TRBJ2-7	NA	CASSVTGGGYEQYF	TGTGCCAGCAGCGTGACAGGGGGCGGATACGAGCAGTACTTC
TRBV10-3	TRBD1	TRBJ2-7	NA	CAISEGQGFSSYEQYF	TGTGCCATCTCCGAAGGACAGGGCTTCAGCTCCTACGAGCAGTACTTC
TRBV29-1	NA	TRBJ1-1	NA	CSVEDRGGGTEAFF	TGCAGCGTTGAAGATCGAGGGGGGGGCACTGAAGCTTTCTTT
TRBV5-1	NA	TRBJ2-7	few	CASSDYSTGNEQYF	TGCGCCAGCAGCGACTACTCTACAGGGAACGAGCAGTACTTC
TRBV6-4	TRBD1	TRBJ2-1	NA	CASSDSADRADEQFF	TGTGCCAGCAGTGACTCGGCGGACAGGGCGGATGAGCAGTTCTTC
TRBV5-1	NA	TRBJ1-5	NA	CASSLDGGWDQPQHF	TGCGCCAGCAGCTTGGATGGGGGCTGGGATCAGCCCCAGCATTTT
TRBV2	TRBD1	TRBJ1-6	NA	CASRDRGRDNSPLHF	TGTGCCAGCCGAGACAGGGGGCGGGATAATTCACCCCTCCACTTT
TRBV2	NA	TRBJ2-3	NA	CASSVTGDKTDTQYF	TGTGCCAGCAGTGTGACAGGAGACAAAACAGATACGCAGTATTTT
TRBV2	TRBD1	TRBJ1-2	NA	CASSPGQSLYGYTF	TGTGCCAGCAGTCCGGGACAGAGCCTCTATGGCTACACCTTC
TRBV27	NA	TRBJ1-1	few	CATSRLFPVLNTEAFF	TGTGCCACCTCCCGACTTTTTCCCGTGCTGAACACTGAAGCTTTCTTT
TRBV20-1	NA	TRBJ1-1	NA	CSADSNTEAFF	TGCAGTGCTGACAGTAACACTGAAGCTTTCTTT
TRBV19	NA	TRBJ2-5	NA	CASSHITTGGETQYF	TGTGCCAGTAGTCACATAACGACAGGCGGGGAGACCCAGTACTTC
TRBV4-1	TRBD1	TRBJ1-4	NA	CASSFRDRGVGLFF	TGCGCCAGCAGCTTCCGGGACAGGGGGGTAGGACTGTTTTTT
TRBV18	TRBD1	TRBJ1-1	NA	CASGGQRNTEAFF	TGTGCCAGCGGGGGACAGAGGAACACTGAAGCTTTCTTT
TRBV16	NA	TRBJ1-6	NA	CASSQHGQGEDSSYNSPLHF	TGTGCCAGCAGCCAACATGGACAAGGGGAAGACAGCTCCTATAATTCACCCCTCCACTTT
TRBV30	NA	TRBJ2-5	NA	CAFQPLGGAQKTQYF	TGTGCCTTTCAACCCTTGGGGGGTGCTCAAAAGACCCAGTACTTC
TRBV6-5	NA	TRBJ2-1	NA	CASMLRGSRGEQFF	TGTGCCAGCATGCTTCGGGGGAGCCGGGGTGAGCAGTTCTTC
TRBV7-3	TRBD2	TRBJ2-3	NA	CASSWGERGREDTQYF	TGTGCCAGCAGCTGGGGGGAGCGGGGGAGGGAAGATACGCAGTATTTT
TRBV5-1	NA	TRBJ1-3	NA	CASSTTGTGNTIYF	TGCGCCAGCAGCACAACAGGGACTGGAAACACCATATATTTT
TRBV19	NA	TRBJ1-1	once	CASSPPAGMMNTEAFF	TGTGCCAGTAGTCCCCCGGCAGGGATGATGAACACTGAAGCTTTCTTT
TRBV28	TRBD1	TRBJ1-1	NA	CASSSSGGGTEAFF	TGTGCCAGCAGCTCTTCAGGGGGAGGCACTGAAGCTTTCTTT
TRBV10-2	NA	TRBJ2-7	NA	CASSPTGSSYEQYF	TGCGCCAGCAGCCCTACAGGGAGCTCCTACGAGCAGTACTTC
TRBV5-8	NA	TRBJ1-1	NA	CASSSRAASGTEAFF	TGTGCCAGCAGCTCTCGGGCAGCGTCGGGGACTGAAGCTTTCTTT
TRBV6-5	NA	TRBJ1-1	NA	CASSKHRMNTEAFF	TGTGCCAGCAGTAAGCACAGGATGAACACTGAAGCTTTCTTT
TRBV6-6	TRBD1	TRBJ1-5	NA	CASSSPDRANQPQHF	TGTGCCAGCAGTTCCCCGGACAGGGCTAATCAGCCCCAGCATTTT
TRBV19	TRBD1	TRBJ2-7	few	CASSARDRRSEQYF	TGTGCCAGTAGTGCTCGGGACAGGCGCTCGGAGCAGTACTTC
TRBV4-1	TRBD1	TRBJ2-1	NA	CASSLRQGMGRDEQFF	TGCGCCAGCAGCCTTCGACAGGGCATGGGGCGGGATGAGCAGTTCTTC